This TCR beta chain came from a study of cytomegalovirus exposure and HLA in healthy donors. Findings of the study overall: What a later analysis showed was that several of the most significant clusters appeared linked to common viral pathogens.

With 2 bases clipped from V and 7 bases from J, the junction kept 5 bases outside the gene matches. The CDR3 is 13 amino acids. CDR1 and CDR2 (germline): SGHVS, FQNEAQ. This clone was counted only a few times. The antigen is not known. In the same sample, other DNA sequences code for this CDR3. Primers: 60 Vbeta forward and 13 Jbeta reverse. Sequencing used immunoSEQ multiplex PCR; TCRdb keeps in-frame clones, though not all of them. The sample has about 150,000 clones; less than 65% are singletons. This clonotype originated in a woman in her twenties or thirties in good health and CMV-seropositive. Input material: PBMCs. The V and J genes are TRBV7-8 and TRBJ2-7; TRBD1 matches at 7 bases. The CDR3 DNA sequence: TGTGCCAGCAGCTTAAGGGACAGACGAGAGCAGTACTTC. Encoded protein: CASSLRDRREQYF.